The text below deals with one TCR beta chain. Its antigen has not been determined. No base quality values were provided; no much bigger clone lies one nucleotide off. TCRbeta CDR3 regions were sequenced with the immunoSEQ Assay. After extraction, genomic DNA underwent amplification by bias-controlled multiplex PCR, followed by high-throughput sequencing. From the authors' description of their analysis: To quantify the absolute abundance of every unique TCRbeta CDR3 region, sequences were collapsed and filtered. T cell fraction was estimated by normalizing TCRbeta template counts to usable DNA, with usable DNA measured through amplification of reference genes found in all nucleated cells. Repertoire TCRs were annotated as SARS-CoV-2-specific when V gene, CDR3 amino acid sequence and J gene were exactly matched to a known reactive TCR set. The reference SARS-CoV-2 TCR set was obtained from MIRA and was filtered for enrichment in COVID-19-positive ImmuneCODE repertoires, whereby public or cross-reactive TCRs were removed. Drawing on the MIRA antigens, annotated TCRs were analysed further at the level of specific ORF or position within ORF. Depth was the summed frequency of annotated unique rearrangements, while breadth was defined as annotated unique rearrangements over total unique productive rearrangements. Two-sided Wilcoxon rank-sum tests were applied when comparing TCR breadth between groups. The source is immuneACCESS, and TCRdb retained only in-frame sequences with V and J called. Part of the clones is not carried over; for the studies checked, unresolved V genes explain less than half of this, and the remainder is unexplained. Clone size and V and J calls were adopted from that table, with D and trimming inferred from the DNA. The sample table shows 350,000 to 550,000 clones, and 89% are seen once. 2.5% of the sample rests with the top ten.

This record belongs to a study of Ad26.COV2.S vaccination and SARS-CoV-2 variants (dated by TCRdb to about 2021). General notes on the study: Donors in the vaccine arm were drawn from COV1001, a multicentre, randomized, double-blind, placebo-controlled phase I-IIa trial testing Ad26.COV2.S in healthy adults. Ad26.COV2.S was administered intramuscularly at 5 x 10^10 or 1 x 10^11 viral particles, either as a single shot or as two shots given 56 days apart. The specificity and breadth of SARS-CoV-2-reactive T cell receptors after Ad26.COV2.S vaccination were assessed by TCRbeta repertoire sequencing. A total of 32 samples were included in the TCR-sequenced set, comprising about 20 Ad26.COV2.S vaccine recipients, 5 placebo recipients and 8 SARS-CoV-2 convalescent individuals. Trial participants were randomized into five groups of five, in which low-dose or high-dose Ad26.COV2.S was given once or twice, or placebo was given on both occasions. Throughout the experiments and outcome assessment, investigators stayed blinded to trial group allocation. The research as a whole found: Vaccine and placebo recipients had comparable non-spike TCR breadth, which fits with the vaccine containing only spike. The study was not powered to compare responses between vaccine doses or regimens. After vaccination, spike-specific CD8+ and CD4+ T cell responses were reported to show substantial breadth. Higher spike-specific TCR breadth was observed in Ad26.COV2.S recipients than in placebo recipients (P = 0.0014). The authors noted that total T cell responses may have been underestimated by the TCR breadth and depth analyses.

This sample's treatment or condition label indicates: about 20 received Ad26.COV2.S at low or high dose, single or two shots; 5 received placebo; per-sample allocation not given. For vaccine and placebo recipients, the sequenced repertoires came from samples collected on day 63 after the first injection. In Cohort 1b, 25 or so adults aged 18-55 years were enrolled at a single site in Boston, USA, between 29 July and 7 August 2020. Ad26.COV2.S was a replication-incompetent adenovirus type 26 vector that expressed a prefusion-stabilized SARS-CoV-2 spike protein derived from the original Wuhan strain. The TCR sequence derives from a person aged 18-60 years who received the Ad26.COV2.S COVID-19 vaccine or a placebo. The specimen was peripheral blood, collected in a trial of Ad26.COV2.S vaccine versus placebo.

In nucleotides, the sequence is TGTGCCTGGAGTGTACGCTTCTCTGGAAACACCATATATTTT. It specifies CAWSVRFSGNTIYF. The chain uses TRBV30 and TRBJ1-3, with no confident D gene call. V lost 0 bases and J lost 0 bases; the stretch between them is 6 bases long. For CDR1 and CDR2, the germline V gene (reference sequence) lists GTSNPN and SVGIG. The CDR3 has 14 amino acids, counting the end cysteine and phenylalanine. Only the CDR3 DNA stays, 42 bases, in frame from base 1.